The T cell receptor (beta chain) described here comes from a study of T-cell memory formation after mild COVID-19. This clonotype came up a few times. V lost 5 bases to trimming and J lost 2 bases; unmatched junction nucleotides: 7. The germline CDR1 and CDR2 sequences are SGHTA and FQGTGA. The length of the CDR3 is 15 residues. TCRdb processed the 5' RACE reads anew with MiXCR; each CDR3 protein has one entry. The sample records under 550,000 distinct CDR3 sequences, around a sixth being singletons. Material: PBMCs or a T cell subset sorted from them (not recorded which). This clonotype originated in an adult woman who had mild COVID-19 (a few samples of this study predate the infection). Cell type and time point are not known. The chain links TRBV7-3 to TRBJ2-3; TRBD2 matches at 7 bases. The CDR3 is CASSLWGGYTDTQYF. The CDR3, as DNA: TGTGCCAGCAGCCTGTGGGGGGGATACACAGATACGCAGTATTTT.